The rows below give T cell receptor beta chains drawn from one sample of a study of CD4 T cells in relation to SARS-CoV-2 and coronaviruses. TCRdb's table, derived via immunoSEQ multiplex PCR, lists solely in-frame clones and lacks some. The sample has around 65,000 clones, over 70% seen once. The sample comprised memory CD4+ T cells from PBMCs. All receptors come from a human donor in good health. CDR3s leave out the opening cysteine and the closing phenylalanine or tryptophan.

v_gene	CDR3aa
TRBV2	ASTGAGLYNEQF
TRBV29-1	SVLTRSYNEQF
TRBV2	ASSLILGENTEAF
TRBV5-6	ASGQTNTGELF
TRBV20-1	SPQQGNIQY
TRBV18	ASSPRTTSYEQY
TRBV7-9	ASSLATSGRGSYEQY
TRBV2	ASRPGTGVGQTQY
TRBV7-3	ASSPDRLNTEAF
TRBV28	ASLRVSGSYEQY
TRBV10-3	AITRGGRTDTQY
TRBV3-1/TRBV3-2	ASSRSGQGAPEAF
TRBV5-1	ASSLTTSGTDTQY
TRBV10-2	ASREGLAGVGDIQY
TRBV14	ASSTGLAAKADTQY
TRBV11-3	ASSLGQGSYNEQF
TRBV5-4	ASSLAQRGNTGELF